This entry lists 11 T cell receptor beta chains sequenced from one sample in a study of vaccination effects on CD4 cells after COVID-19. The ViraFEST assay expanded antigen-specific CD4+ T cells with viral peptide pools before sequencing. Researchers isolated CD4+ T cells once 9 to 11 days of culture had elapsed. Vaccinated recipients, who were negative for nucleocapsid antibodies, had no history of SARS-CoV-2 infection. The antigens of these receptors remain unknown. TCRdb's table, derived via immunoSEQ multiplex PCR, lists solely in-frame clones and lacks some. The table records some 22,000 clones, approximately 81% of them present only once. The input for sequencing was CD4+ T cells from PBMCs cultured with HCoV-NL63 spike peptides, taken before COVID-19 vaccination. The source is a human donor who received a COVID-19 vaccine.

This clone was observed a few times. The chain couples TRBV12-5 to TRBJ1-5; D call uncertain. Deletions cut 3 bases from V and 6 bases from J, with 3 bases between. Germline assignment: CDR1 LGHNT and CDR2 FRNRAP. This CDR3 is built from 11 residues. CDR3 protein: CASGLVQPQHF. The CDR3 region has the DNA TGTGCTAGTGGTTTAGTTCAGCCCCAGCATTTT.

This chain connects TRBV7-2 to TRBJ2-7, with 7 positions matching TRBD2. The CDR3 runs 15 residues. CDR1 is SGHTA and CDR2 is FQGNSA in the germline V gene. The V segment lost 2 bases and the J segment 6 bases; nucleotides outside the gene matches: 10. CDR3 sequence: CASSLLEGGPTEQYF. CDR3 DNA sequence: TGTGCCAGCAGCTTATTGGAGGGAGGGCCAACCGAGCAGTACTTC.

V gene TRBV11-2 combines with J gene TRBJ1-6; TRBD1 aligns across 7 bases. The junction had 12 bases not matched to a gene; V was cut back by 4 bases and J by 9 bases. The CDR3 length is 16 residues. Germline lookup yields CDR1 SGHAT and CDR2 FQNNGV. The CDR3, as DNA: TGTGCCAGCAGCTCTCTAATACAGGGGTCGAGTTCACCCCTCCACTTT. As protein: CASSSLIQGSSSPLHF.

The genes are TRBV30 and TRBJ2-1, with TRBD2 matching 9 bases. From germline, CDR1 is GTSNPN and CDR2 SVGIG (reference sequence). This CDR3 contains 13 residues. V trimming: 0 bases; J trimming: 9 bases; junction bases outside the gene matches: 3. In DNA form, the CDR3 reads TGTGCCTGGAGTGTAGTGCGGGAGGGTGAGCAGTTCTTC. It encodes CAWSVVREGEQFF.

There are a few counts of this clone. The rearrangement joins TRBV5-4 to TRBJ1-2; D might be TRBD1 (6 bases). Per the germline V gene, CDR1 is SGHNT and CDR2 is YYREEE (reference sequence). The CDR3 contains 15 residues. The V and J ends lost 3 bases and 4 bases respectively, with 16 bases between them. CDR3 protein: CASSSYREEGYGYTF. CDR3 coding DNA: TGTGCCAGCAGCTCCTACAGGGAGGAGGGCTATGGCTACACCTTC.

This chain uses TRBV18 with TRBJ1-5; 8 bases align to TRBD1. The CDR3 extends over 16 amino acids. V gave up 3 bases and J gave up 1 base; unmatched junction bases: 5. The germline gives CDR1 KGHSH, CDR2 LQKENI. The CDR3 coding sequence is TGTGCCAGCTCACCTCCGGGACAGGCCAGCAATCAGCCCCAGCATTTT. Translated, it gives CASSPPGQASNQPQHF.

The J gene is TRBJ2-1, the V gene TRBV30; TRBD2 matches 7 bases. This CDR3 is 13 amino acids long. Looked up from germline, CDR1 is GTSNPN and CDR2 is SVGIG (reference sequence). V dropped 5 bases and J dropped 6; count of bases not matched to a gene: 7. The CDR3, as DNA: TGTGCCTGGGGAACTAGCGCCCTCAATGAGCAGTTCTTC. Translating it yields CAWGTSALNEQFF.

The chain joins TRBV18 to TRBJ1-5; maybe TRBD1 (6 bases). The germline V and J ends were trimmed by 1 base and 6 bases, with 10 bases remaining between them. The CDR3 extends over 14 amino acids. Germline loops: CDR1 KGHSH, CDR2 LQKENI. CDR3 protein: CASSPLGGRQPQHF. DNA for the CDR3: TGTGCCAGCTCACCACTCGGGGGCCGTCAGCCCCAGCATTTT.

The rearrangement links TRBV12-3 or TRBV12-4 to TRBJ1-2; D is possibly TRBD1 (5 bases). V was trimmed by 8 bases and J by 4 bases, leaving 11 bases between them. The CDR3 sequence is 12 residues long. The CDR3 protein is CASGGRPYGYTF. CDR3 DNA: TGTGCCAGCGGGGGGAGGCCCTATGGCTACACCTTC.

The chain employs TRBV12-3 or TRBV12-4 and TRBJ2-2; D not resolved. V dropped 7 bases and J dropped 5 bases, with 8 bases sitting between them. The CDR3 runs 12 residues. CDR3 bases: TGTGCCAGCACCCAATGGACCGGGGAGCTGTTTTTT. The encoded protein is CASTQWTGELFF.

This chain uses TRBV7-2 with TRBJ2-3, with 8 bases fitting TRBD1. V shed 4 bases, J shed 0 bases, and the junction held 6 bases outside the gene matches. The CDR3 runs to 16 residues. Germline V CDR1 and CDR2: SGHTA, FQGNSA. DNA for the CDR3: TGTGCCAGCAGCTCCCTGTGGACAGGGAGCACAGATACGCAGTATTTT. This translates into CASSSLWTGSTDTQYF.